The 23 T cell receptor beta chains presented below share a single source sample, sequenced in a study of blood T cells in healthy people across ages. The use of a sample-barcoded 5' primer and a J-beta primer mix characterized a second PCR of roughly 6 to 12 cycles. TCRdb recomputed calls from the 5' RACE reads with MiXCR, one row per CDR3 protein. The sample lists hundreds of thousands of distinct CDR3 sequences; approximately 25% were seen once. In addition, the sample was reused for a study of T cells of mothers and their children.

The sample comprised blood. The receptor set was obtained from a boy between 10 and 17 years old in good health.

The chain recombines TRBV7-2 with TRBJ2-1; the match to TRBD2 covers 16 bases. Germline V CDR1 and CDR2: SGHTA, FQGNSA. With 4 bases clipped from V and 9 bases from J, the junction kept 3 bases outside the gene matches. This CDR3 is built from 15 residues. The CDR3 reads CASSSGLAGGLEQFF. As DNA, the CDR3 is TGTGCCAGCAGCTCGGGACTAGCGGGGGGGCTTGAGCAGTTCTTC.

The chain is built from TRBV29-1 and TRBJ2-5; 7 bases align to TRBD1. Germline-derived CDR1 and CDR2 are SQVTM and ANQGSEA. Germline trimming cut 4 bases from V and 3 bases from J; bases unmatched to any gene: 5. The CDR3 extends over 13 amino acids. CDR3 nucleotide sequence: TGCAGCGTTGCGTTGGGGACAGAAGAGACCCAGTACTTC. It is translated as CSVALGTEETQYF.

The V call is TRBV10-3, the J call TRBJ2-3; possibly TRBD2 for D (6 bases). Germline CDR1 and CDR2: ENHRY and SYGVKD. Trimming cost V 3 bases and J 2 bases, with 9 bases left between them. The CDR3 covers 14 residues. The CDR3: CAISDAGITDTQYF. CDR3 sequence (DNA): TGTGCCATCAGTGATGCGGGGATCACAGATACGCAGTATTTT.

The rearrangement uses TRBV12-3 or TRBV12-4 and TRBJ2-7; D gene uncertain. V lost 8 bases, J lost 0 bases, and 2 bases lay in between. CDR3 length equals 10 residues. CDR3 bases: TGTGCCAGCGCCTCCTACGAGCAGTACTTC. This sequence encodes CASASYEQYF.

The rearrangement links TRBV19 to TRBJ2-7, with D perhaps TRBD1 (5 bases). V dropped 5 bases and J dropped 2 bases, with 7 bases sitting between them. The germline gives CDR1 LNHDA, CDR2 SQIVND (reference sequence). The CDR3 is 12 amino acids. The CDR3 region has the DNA TGTGCCAGTAGTCGACAGCCCTACGAGCAGTACTTC. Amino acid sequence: CASSRQPYEQYF.

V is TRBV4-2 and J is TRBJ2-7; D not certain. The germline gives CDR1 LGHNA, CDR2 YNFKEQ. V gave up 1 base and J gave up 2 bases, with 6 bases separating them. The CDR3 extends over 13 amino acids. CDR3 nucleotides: TGTGCCAGCAGCCAAGCCCGAGCCTACGAGCAGTACTTC. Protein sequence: CASSQARAYEQYF.

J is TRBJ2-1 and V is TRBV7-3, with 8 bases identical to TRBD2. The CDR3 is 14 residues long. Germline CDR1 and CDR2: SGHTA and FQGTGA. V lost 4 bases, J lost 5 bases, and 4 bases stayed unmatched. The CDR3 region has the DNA TGTGCCAGCAGCTATAGCGGGGCTGACAATGAGCAGTTCTTC. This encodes CASSYSGADNEQFF.

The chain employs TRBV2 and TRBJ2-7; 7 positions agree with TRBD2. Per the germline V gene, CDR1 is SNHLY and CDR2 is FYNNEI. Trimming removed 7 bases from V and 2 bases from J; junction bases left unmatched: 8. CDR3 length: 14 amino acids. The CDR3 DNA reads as TGTGCCAGCACCCCCGGGCGGGGGACCTACGAGCAGTACTTC. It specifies CASTPGRGTYEQYF. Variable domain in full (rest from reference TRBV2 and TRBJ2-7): EPEVTQTPSHQVTQMGQEVILRCVPISNHLYFYWYRQILGQKVEFLVSFYNNEISEKSEIFDDQFSVERPDGSNFTLKIRSTKLEDSAMYFCASTPGRGTYEQYFGPGTRLTVT.

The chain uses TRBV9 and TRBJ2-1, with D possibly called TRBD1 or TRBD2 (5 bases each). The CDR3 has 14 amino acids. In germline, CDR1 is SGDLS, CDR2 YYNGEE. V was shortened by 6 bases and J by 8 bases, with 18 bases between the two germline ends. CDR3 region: CASTRNMGDDEQFF. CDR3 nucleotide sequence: TGTGCCAGCACCCGTAATATGGGGGACGATGAGCAGTTCTTC.

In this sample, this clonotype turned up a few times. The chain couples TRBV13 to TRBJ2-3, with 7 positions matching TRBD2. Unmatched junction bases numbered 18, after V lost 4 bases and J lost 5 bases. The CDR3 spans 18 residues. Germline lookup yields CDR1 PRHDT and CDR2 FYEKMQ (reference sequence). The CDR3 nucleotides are TGTGCCAGCAGCTCTCAAAGCGGGACCCCCTTCCACGGAGATACGCAGTATTTT. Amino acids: CASSSQSGTPFHGDTQYF.

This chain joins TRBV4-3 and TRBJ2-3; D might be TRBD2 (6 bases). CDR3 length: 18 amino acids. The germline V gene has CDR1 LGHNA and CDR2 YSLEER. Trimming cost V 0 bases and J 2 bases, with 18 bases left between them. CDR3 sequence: CASSQEGGRDLSTDTQYF. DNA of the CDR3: TGCGCCAGCAGCCAAGAAGGTGGCAGGGACTTATCCACAGATACGCAGTATTTT.

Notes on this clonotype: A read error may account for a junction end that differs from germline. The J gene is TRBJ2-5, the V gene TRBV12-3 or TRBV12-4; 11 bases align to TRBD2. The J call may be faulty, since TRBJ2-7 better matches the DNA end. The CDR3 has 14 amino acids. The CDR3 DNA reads TGTGCCAGCAGTCTAGCGGGAGGAGTGTACGAGCAGTACTTC. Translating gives CASSLAGGVYEQYF.

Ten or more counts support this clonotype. This CDR3 reads CSVGRAGSTNEKLFF. In DNA, the CDR3 is TGCAGCGTAGGCCGAGCGGGGTCAACTAATGAAAAACTGTTTTTT. This chain joins TRBV29-1 and TRBJ1-4; no clear D. The V end lost 6 bases, the J end lost 0 bases, and 14 bases lay between the germline ends. The CDR3 consists of 15 residues. Germline V lookup: CDR1 SQVTM, CDR2 ANQGSEA.

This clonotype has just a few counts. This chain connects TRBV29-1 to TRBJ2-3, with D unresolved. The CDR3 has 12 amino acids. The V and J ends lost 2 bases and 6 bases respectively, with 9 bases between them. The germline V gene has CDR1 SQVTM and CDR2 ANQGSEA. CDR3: CSVEKDPDTQYF. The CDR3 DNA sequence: TGCAGCGTTGAAAAGGACCCGGATACGCAGTATTTT.

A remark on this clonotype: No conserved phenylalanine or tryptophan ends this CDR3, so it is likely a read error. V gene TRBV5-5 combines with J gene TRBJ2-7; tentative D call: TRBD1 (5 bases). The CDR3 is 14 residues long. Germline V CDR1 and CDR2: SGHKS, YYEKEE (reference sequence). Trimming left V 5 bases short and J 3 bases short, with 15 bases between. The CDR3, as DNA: TGTGCCAGCAGGTGGACACCGGACGTCTACGAGCAGTACTCC. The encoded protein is CASRWTPDVYEQYS.

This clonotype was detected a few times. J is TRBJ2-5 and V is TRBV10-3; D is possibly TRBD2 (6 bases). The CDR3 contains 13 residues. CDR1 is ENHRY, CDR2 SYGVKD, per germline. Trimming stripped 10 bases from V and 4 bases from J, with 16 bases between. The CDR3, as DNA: TGTGCCAGCTTTAGCGGAGGCCCAGAGACCCAGTACTTC. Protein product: CASFSGGPETQYF.

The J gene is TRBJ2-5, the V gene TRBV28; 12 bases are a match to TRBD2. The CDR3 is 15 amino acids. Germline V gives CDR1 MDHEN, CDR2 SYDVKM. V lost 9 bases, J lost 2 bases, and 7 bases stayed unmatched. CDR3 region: CASTPGTSGQETQYF. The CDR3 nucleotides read TGTGCCAGTACCCCCGGGACTAGCGGGCAAGAGACCCAGTACTTC.

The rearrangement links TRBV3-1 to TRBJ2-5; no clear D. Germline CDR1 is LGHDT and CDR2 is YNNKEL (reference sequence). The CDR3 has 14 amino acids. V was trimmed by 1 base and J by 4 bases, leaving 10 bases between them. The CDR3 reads CASSQVQQRETQYF. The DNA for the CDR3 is TGTGCCAGCAGCCAAGTCCAACAGAGAGAGACCCAGTACTTC.

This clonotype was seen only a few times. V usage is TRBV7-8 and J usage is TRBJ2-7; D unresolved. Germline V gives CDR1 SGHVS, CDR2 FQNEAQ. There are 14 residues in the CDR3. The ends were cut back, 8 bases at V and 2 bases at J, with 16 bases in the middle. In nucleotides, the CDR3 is TGTGCCAGCCAACCTGTACGACGGGCCTACGAGCAGTACTTC. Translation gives CASQPVRRAYEQYF. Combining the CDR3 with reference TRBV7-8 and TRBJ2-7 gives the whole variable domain GAGVSQSPRYKVAKRGQDVALRCDPISGHVSLFWYQQALGQGPEFLTYFQNEAQLDKSGLPSDRFFAERPEGSVSTLKIQRTQQEDSAVYLCASQPVRRAYEQYFGPGTRLTVT.

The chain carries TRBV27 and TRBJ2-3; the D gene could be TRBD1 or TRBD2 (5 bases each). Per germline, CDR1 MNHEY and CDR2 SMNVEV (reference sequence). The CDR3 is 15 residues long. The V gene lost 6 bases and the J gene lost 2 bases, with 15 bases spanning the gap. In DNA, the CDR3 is TGTGCCAGCAGCCAAGAGGGACGGCTCACAGATACGCAGTATTTT. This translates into CASSQEGRLTDTQYF.

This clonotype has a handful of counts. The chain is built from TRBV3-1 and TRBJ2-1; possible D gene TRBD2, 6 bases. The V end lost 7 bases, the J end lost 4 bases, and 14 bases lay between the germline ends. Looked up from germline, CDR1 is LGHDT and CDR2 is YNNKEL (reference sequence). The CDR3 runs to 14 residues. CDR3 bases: TGTGCCAGCACCCCGGGGGAAACGTACAATGAGCAGTTCTTC. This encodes CASTPGETYNEQFF.

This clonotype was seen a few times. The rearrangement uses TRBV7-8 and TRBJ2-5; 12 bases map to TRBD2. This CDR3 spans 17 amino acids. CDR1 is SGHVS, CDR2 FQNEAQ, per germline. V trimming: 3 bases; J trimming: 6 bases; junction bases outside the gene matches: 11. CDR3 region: CASSFLPTSGGSKTQYF. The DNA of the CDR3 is TGTGCCAGCAGCTTTCTTCCCACTAGCGGGGGGAGTAAGACCCAGTACTTC.

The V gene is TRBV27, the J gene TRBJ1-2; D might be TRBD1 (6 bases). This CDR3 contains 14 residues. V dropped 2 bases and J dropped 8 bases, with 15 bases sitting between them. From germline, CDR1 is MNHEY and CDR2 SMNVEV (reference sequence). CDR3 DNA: TGTGCCAGCAGTTTAGGCCCAGGGGTGGAGGGCTACACCTTC. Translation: CASSLGPGVEGYTF.